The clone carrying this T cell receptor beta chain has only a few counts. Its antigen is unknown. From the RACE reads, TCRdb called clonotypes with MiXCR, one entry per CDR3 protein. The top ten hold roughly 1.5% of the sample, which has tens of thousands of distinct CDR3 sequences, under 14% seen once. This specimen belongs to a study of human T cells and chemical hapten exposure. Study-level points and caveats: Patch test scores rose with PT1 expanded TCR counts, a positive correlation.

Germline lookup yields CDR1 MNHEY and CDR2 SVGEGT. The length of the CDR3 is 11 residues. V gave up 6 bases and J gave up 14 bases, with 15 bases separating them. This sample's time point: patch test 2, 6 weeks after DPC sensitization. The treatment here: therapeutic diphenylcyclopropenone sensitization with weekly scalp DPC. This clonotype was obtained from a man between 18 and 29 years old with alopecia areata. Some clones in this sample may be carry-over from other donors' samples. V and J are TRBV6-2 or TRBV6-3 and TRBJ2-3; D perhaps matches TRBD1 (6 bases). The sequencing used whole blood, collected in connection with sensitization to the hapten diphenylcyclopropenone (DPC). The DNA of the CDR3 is TGTGCCAGCAGCAAGGACTCACAGGGGTATTTT. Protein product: CASSKDSQGYF.